The 20 T cell receptor beta chains below all came from one sample that was sequenced in a study of blood T cell repertoires in COVID-19 (dated by TCRdb to 2018 to 2021). The library was obtained by the immunoSEQ multiplex PCR assay. TCRdb stores this immuneACCESS table with in-frame sequences only. Part of the clones is absent; in the studies checked, under half of the shortfall reflects unresolved V genes, and no reason is known for the rest. This sample comprises about 240,000 clones, approximately 83% of them detected only once. The top ten clonotypes cover 2.5% to 3.5% of the sample. Specimen: PBMCs or T cells enriched from blood (not recorded which). The source is a woman in her forties with acute COVID-19.

The genes are TRBV6-4 and TRBJ2-2, with 11 bases identical to TRBD2. Trimming cost V 4 bases and J 7 bases; bases outside gene matches: 8. The germline V gene encodes CDR1 MRHNA and CDR2 SNTAGT. This CDR3 spans 16 amino acids. This CDR3 reads CASSAGTSGLSGELFF. DNA for the CDR3: TGTGCCAGCAGTGCCGGGACTAGCGGTTTAAGCGGGGAGCTGTTTTTT.

The V gene is TRBV7-9, the J gene TRBJ1-5, with D perhaps matching TRBD1 (5 bases). V was cut by 3 bases and J by 0 bases, with 9 bases left in between. This CDR3 is built from 15 residues. Looked up from germline, CDR1 is SEHNR and CDR2 is FQNEAQ (reference sequence). The CDR3 region is CASSLQGNSNQPQHF. The CDR3 nucleotides read TGTGCCAGCAGCTTGCAGGGCAATAGCAATCAGCCCCAGCATTTT.

The rearrangement links TRBV11-2 to TRBJ2-1, with D perhaps TRBD2 (6 bases). CDR1 SGHAT and CDR2 FQNNGV come from the germline V gene. The V end was cut by 5 bases, the J end by 3 bases, with 17 bases between. The CDR3 spans 16 residues. The CDR3 spells CASSLKAGTYYNEQFF. Written as DNA, the CDR3 is TGTGCCAGCAGCCTAAAGGCCGGGACTTACTACAATGAGCAGTTCTTC.

The chain combines TRBV5-1 with TRBJ1-4, with TRBD1 matching over 9 bases. The CDR3 has 16 amino acids. From germline, CDR1 is SGHRS and CDR2 YFSETQ. V shed 4 bases and J 8 bases; nucleotides not matched to a gene: 12. The CDR3 reads CASSTGTGLPDEKLFF. In nucleotides, the CDR3 is TGCGCCAGCAGCACCGGGACAGGGCTTCCGGACGAAAAACTGTTTTTT. The variable domain in full, with the rest retrieved from reference TRBV5-1 and TRBJ1-4, is KAGVTQTPRYLIKTRGQQVTLSCSPISGHRSVSWYQQTPGQGLQFLFEYFSETQRNKGNFPGRFSGRQFSNSRSEMNVSTLELGDSALYLCASSTGTGLPDEKLFFGSGTQLSVL.

J is TRBJ1-2 and V is TRBV7-9; perhaps TRBD1 as D (5 bases). The V end lost 8 bases, the J end lost 5 bases, and 18 bases lay between the germline ends. Germline assignment: CDR1 SEHNR and CDR2 FQNEAQ (reference sequence). The CDR3 loop spans 14 amino acids. DNA for the CDR3: TGTGCCAGCGGACACCCGCTTGGGGCATATGGCTACACCTTC. This gives the protein CASGHPLGAYGYTF.

The chain couples TRBV2 to TRBJ2-5, with 12 bases lining up with TRBD1. This CDR3 is built from 13 residues. The J segment lost 5 bases and the V segment lost 10 bases, leaving 5 bases of the junction unmatched. Per germline, CDR1 SNHLY and CDR2 FYNNEI. In DNA, the CDR3 is TGTGCCAAGGGACAGGGGGCGGGTGAGACCCAGTACTTC. Translation gives CAKGQGAGETQYF.

V gene TRBV9 combines with J gene TRBJ2-2; TRBD2 matches at 7 bases. This CDR3 is 16 amino acids long. V shed 0 bases and J 0 bases; nucleotides not matched to a gene: 2. Germline V gene lookup returns CDR1 SGDLS and CDR2 YYNGEE. This chain's CDR3 is CASSVAAGANTGELFF. The CDR3 DNA follows: TGTGCCAGCAGCGTAGCGGCGGGGGCGAACACCGGGGAGCTGTTTTTT.

The rearrangement joins TRBV2 to TRBJ1-2; D gene ambiguous. Germline CDR1 is SNHLY and CDR2 is FYNNEI. V was pared by 7 bases and J by 2 bases, with 8 bases between. There are 12 residues in the CDR3. The CDR3 DNA follows: TGTGCCAGCACCCTGGAGAACTATGGCTACACCTTC. Amino acids: CASTLENYGYTF.

The chain has TRBV3-1 (or the pseudogene TRBV3-2) and TRBJ2-7, with 7 bases identical to TRBD1. J lost 0 bases, V lost 4 bases, and 3 bases had no gene match. The length of the CDR3 is 14 residues. Germline lookup yields CDR1 LGHDT and CDR2 YNNKEL (reference sequence). As DNA, the CDR3 is TGTGCCAGCAGCCCCTACAGGGGCTCCTACGAGCAGTACTTC. Encoded protein: CASSPYRGSYEQYF.

As DNA, the CDR3 is TGCGCCAGCAGCTTGCAGAAACAGGGTGCCAACTATGGCTACACCTTC. Protein product: CASSLQKQGANYGYTF. This chain connects TRBV5-1 to TRBJ1-2, with D tentatively TRBD1 (6 bases). The V end lost 1 base, the J end lost 2 bases, and 15 bases lay between the germline ends. The germline gives CDR1 SGHRS, CDR2 YFSETQ. This CDR3 region has 16 residues.

The chain joins TRBV7-2 to TRBJ2-2; 9 bases agree with TRBD2. The germline V gene has CDR1 SGHTA and CDR2 FQGNSA. The CDR3 extends over 15 amino acids. Unmatched junction bases numbered 7, after V lost 3 bases and J lost 8 bases. The DNA of the CDR3 is TGTGCCAGCAGCTTCGGCCCTAGCGGGACTGGGGAGCTGTTTTTT. Its protein product is CASSFGPSGTGELFF.

The sample holds many counts of this clone. The V call is TRBV19, the J call TRBJ1-1; D is ambiguous. Trimming stripped 3 bases from V and 2 bases from J, with 10 bases between. The CDR3 has 14 residues. Germline V gene lookup returns CDR1 LNHDA and CDR2 SQIVND (reference sequence). CDR3 in amino acids: CASSISSDNTEAFF. The CDR3 nucleotides read TGTGCCAGTAGTATCAGTTCTGATAACACTGAAGCTTTCTTT.

The table lists this clone with a count of one. CDR3 loop: CASSPGLADTYEQYF. Here the CDR3 DNA reads TGTGCCAGTAGCCCGGGACTAGCGGATACCTACGAGCAGTACTTC. The chain is built from TRBV19 and TRBJ2-7; 11 bases are shared with TRBD2. V trimming: 6 bases; J trimming: 2 bases; junction bases outside the gene matches: 6. The CDR3 has 15 amino acids. Germline CDR1 reads LNHDA; CDR2 reads SQIVND (reference sequence).

The chain combines TRBV28 with TRBJ1-1, with D tentatively TRBD1 (6 bases). This CDR3 is 15 amino acids long. CDR1 and CDR2 from the germline V gene are MDHEN and SYDVKM. V dropped 6 bases and J dropped 0 bases, with 14 bases sitting between them. CDR3 in DNA: TGTGCCAGCAGCTTGGACAGCCATATGAACACTGAAGCTTTCTTT. It translates to CASSLDSHMNTEAFF.

This clone was recorded a few times. Here the CDR3 reads CASSLPSLRAGGTDTQYF. In nucleotides, the CDR3 is TGTGCCAGCAGCTTACCAAGCCTTCGAGCGGGAGGGACCGATACGCAGTATTTT. The chain has TRBV5-6 and TRBJ2-3; 10 bases line up with TRBD2. CDR1 SGHDT and CDR2 YYEEEE come from the germline V gene. The CDR3 is made up of 18 amino acids. The junction had 15 bases not matched to a gene; V was cut back by 2 bases and J by 6 bases.

The V and J genes are TRBV19 and TRBJ2-6; maybe TRBD1 (6 bases). The CDR3 contains 18 residues. CDR1 is LNHDA, CDR2 SQIVND, per germline (reference sequence). The V end was cut by 7 bases, the J end by 0 bases, with 19 bases between. The CDR3 protein is CASKGGEGRSSGANVLTF. For the CDR3, the DNA is TGTGCCAGTAAAGGGGGTGAGGGCCGATCCTCTGGGGCCAACGTCCTGACTTTC. Drawing the rest from reference TRBV19 and TRBJ2-6, the complete variable domain is DGGITQSPKYLFRKEGQNVTLSCEQNLNHDAMYWYRQDPGQGLRLIYYSQIVNDFQKGDIAEGYSVSREKKESFPLTVTSAQKNPTAFYLCASKGGEGRSSGANVLTFGAGSRLTVL.

V gene TRBV4-1 combines with J gene TRBJ2-1; a weak D match, TRBD2 (6 bases). This CDR3 contains 16 residues. Per germline, CDR1 MGHRA and CDR2 YSYEKL. Trimming pared 2 bases from V and 5 bases from J, leaving 16 bases between. The CDR3 sequence: CASSQKGLIGDNEQFF. CDR3 nucleotides: TGCGCCAGCAGCCAAAAGGGACTCATCGGAGACAATGAGCAGTTCTTC.

The chain employs TRBV5-6 and TRBJ2-5; 10 nucleotides line up with TRBD1. The CDR3 consists of 16 residues. V lost 3 bases to trimming and J lost 4 bases; unmatched junction nucleotides: 9. Germline CDR1 reads SGHDT; CDR2 reads YYEEEE. The CDR3 reads CASSSWRDRGTETQYF. The CDR3 coding sequence is TGTGCCAGCAGCTCCTGGCGGGACAGGGGAACAGAGACCCAGTACTTC.

The rearrangement links TRBV28 to TRBJ1-1; 7 nucleotides line up with TRBD1. Germline lookup yields CDR1 MDHEN and CDR2 SYDVKM. This CDR3 comprises 15 residues. V lost 2 bases to trimming and J lost 2 bases; unmatched junction nucleotides: 5. The CDR3 DNA sequence: TGTGCCAGCAGTTTAGCCCGACAGGGCAACACTGAAGCTTTCTTT. Amino acid sequence: CASSLARQGNTEAFF. Together with reference TRBV28 and TRBJ1-1, the CDR3 gives the full variable domain: DVKVTQSSRYLVKRTGEKVFLECVQDMDHENMFWYRQDPGLGLRLIYFSYDVKMKEKGDIPEGYSVSREKKERFSLILESASTNQTSMYLCASSLARQGNTEAFFGQGTRLTVV.

The chain combines TRBV29-1 with TRBJ1-4, with 8 bases that match TRBD1. From germline, CDR1 is SQVTM and CDR2 ANQGSEA. The CDR3 has 14 residues. J was trimmed by 0 bases and V by 7 bases; bases with no gene match: 4. The CDR3: CSAGTGATNEKLFF. CDR3 coding DNA: TGCAGCGCAGGGACAGGAGCAACTAATGAAAAACTGTTTTTT.